A single sample is the source of the 24 T cell receptor beta chains below, sequenced in a study of cytomegalovirus exposure and HLA in healthy donors. The study ran its PCR with 60 Vbeta and 13 Jbeta primers. The method was immunoSEQ multiplex PCR; TCRdb's version includes in-frame clones alone and lacks a portion of them. This table has 100,000 to 150,000 clones, roughly two thirds appearing once. The specimen was PBMCs. The receptor source for this set is a man aged 25-40 years in good health and CMV-seropositive.

The gene calls are TRBV2 and TRBJ2-7; 7 positions match TRBD2. The V and J ends lost 4 bases and 4 bases, in that order; junction bases with no gene match: 7. This CDR3 is 14 amino acids long. Germline V gene data show CDR1 as SNHLY and CDR2 as FYNNEI. The CDR3 nucleotides are TGTGCCAGCAGTGGAGGGAGGGCCAGGTACGAGCAGTACTTC. Translated: CASSGGRARYEQYF. The whole variable domain, filled in from reference TRBV2 and TRBJ2-7, reads EPEVTQTPSHQVTQMGQEVILRCVPISNHLYFYWYRQILGQKVEFLVSFYNNEISEKSEIFDDQFSVERPDGSNFTLKIRSTKLEDSAMYFCASSGGRARYEQYFGPGTRLTVT.

The rearrangement links TRBV27 to TRBJ2-3; TRBD2 is a possible D gene (5 bases). This CDR3 has 13 amino acids. CDR1 is MNHEY and CDR2 is SMNVEV in the germline V gene (reference sequence). Deletions cut 2 bases from V and 5 bases from J, with 8 bases between. DNA for the CDR3: TGTGCCAGCAGTTTACTAGCAGTAGATACGCAGTATTTT. Residues: CASSLLAVDTQYF.

This clone was counted only a few times. The chain joins TRBV27 to TRBJ1-2; D possibly corresponds to TRBD1 (6 bases). V lost 1 base and J 0 bases, leaving 15 bases between the germline ends. The length of the CDR3 is 17 residues. Germline values: CDR1 MNHEY, CDR2 SMNVEV (reference sequence). The CDR3, as DNA: TGTGCCAGCAGTTTATTTTCAAAGGGGACACCTAACTATGGCTACACCTTC. This gives the protein CASSLFSKGTPNYGYTF.

The chain employs TRBV12-5 and TRBJ1-1; D might be TRBD1 (5 bases). Germline-derived CDR1 and CDR2 are LGHNT and FRNRAP. The ends were cut back, 7 bases at V and 6 bases at J, with 18 bases in the middle. The CDR3 has 14 amino acids. Here the CDR3 DNA reads TGTGCTAGTGCCCTGATGGGGGGGGTGGCTGAAGCTTTCTTT. Its translation: CASALMGGVAEAFF.

The chain couples TRBV5-6 to TRBJ2-5; tentatively, D is TRBD1 (6 bases). Trimming cost V 1 base and J 4 bases, with 11 bases left between them. Germline loops: CDR1 SGHDT, CDR2 YYEEEE. There are 14 residues in the CDR3. The CDR3 nucleotides read TGTGCCAGCAGCTTGACTGGGGGCGGAGAGACCCAGTACTTC. Amino acid sequence: CASSLTGGGETQYF.

J is TRBJ2-1 and V is TRBV10-3, with D unresolved. CDR3 length: 16 amino acids. V was trimmed by 0 bases and J by 7 bases, leaving 16 bases between them. Germline CDR1 and CDR2: ENHRY and SYGVKD. Here the CDR3 reads CAISESMTSVLNEQFF. The CDR3 bases are TGTGCCATCAGTGAGTCGATGACATCGGTTTTGAATGAGCAGTTCTTC.

This clone was seen only a few times. The J gene is TRBJ2-3, the V gene TRBV29-1; TRBD2 matches 10 bases. The ends lost 6 bases at V and 2 bases at J; junction bases unmatched: 8. The CDR3 extends over 15 amino acids. The germline V gene has CDR1 SQVTM and CDR2 ANQGSEA. CDR3 protein: CSVRTSGSSTDTQYF. CDR3 nucleotides: TGCAGCGTCAGGACTAGCGGATCTTCCACAGATACGCAGTATTTT.

A single count supports this clone. J is TRBJ1-5 and V is TRBV15; TRBD1 matches 9 bases. The ends lost 1 base at V and 4 bases at J; junction bases unmatched: 2. The germline V gene encodes CDR1 LNHNV and CDR2 YYDKDF (reference sequence). This CDR3 has 15 amino acids. CDR3 DNA sequence: TGTGCCACCAGCAGAGGGGGGACAGGGAATCAGCCCCAGCATTTT. This translates into CATSRGGTGNQPQHF. The whole variable domain, remainder taken from reference TRBV15 and TRBJ1-5, is DAMVIQNPRYQVTQFGKPVTLSCSQTLNHNVMYWYQQKSSQAPKLLFHYYDKDFNNEADTPDNFQSRRPNTSFCFLDIRSPGLGDTAMYLCATSRGGTGNQPQHFGDGTRLSIL.

The table lists this clone with a few counts. The J gene is TRBJ2-3, the V gene TRBV7-6; D gene unclear. This CDR3 spans 12 amino acids. The V gene's germline CDR1 is SGHVS and CDR2 FNYEAQ. V lost 8 bases, J lost 3 bases, and 9 bases lay in between. CDR3 sequence (DNA): TGTGCCAGCGCCAGTATGACAGATACGCAGTATTTT. Residues: CASASMTDTQYF.

The chain uses TRBV5-1 and TRBJ1-1; D is unclear. The CDR3 is made up of 13 amino acids. Germline assignment: CDR1 SGHRS and CDR2 YFSETQ. Trimming cost V 0 bases and J 6 bases, with 9 bases left between them. CDR3 residues: CASSLAPRAEAFF. CDR3 nucleotide sequence: TGCGCCAGCAGCTTGGCCCCCCGGGCTGAAGCTTTCTTT.

This chain connects TRBV6-5 to TRBJ2-2; 7 bases agree with TRBD2. Germline V gene lookup returns CDR1 MNHEY and CDR2 SVGAGI. V lost 6 bases and J lost 5; bases outside the gene matches: 9. The CDR3 sequence is 15 residues long. CDR3 DNA sequence: TGTGCCAGCAGCCCCGGGGGGTTGGGGACCGGGGAGCTGTTTTTT. Translating gives CASSPGGLGTGELFF.

The J gene is TRBJ2-1, the V gene TRBV15; a weak D match, TRBD1 (5 bases). Germline lookup yields CDR1 LNHNV and CDR2 YYDKDF (reference sequence). The CDR3 has 14 residues. V shed 6 bases and J shed 5 bases, with 14 bases lying between them. The CDR3 loop reads CATRRGISNNEQFF. Here the CDR3 DNA reads TGTGCCACCAGAAGGGGTATTTCAAACAATGAGCAGTTCTTC.

The gene calls are TRBV7-9 and TRBJ2-1; no definite D call. V lost 5 bases to trimming and J lost 7 bases, with 12 bases between them. Looked up from germline, CDR1 is SEHNR and CDR2 is FQNEAQ (reference sequence). The CDR3 extends over 13 amino acids. The CDR3 DNA is TGTGCCAGCAGCAAAGCCGGGTCTAATGAGCAGTTCTTC. Residues: CASSKAGSNEQFF.

The V and J genes are TRBV28 and TRBJ2-4, with 11 bases identical to TRBD2. CDR3 length equals 18 residues. The V segment lost 2 bases and the J segment 3 bases; nucleotides outside the gene matches: 9. From germline, CDR1 is MDHEN and CDR2 SYDVKM. CDR3 region: CASSLVSGLAGSKNIQYF. CDR3 bases: TGTGCCAGCAGTTTAGTCTCCGGACTAGCGGGCAGCAAAAACATTCAGTACTTC.

In its sample, this clone was seen once. CDR3: CASSIGGTGYNEQFF. The CDR3 DNA reads TGTGCCAGCAGCATCGGAGGGACAGGTTACAATGAGCAGTTCTTC. The V and J genes are TRBV9 and TRBJ2-1, with 8 positions matching TRBD1. The CDR3 consists of 15 residues. Germline-derived CDR1 and CDR2 are SGDLS and YYNGEE. The V and J ends lost 4 bases and 4 bases, in that order; junction bases with no gene match: 7.

This chain joins TRBV30 and TRBJ1-5, with D uncertain. Germline V gene sequence: CDR1 GTSNPN, CDR2 SVGIG (reference sequence). V was trimmed by 0 bases and J by 5 bases, leaving 17 bases between them. There are 16 residues in the CDR3. The CDR3 reads CAWSVQRVAFDQPQHF. DNA of the CDR3: TGTGCCTGGAGTGTACAACGGGTTGCTTTTGATCAGCCCCAGCATTTT.

V gene TRBV5-1 combines with J gene TRBJ2-1; D ambiguous. CDR1 and CDR2 (germline): SGHRS, YFSETQ. This CDR3 region has 15 residues. V lost 6 bases to trimming and J lost 0 bases, with 13 bases between them. This CDR3 reads CASIPVPSSYNEQFF. The CDR3 region has the DNA TGCGCCAGCATCCCGGTCCCGAGCTCCTACAATGAGCAGTTCTTC.

The chain joins TRBV2 to TRBJ1-2; 10 nucleotides line up with TRBD1. V was pared by 5 bases and J by 1 base, with 4 bases of the junction left unmatched. There are 15 residues in the CDR3. From germline, CDR1 is SNHLY and CDR2 FYNNEI. The CDR3 is CASSWGQGSNYGYTF. The CDR3, as DNA: TGTGCCAGCAGTTGGGGACAGGGGAGTAACTATGGCTACACCTTC.

This rearrangement joins TRBV6-5 to TRBJ2-4, with D tentatively TRBD1 (6 bases). Trimming cost V 6 bases and J 1 base, with 13 bases left between them. CDR3 length: 15 amino acids. Per germline, CDR1 MNHEY and CDR2 SVGAGI. The CDR3 region is CASRQGHYAKNIQYF. CDR3 DNA: TGTGCCAGCAGACAGGGTCATTATGCCAAAAACATTCAGTACTTC.

This clone has only a few counts. The chain has TRBV6-1 and TRBJ2-5; no firm D call. V lost 3 bases and J 5 bases, leaving 16 bases between the germline ends. The CDR3 contains 15 residues. CDR1 is MNHNS, CDR2 SASEGT, per germline. This CDR3 is CASSDPASLGETQYF. CDR3 nucleotide sequence: TGTGCCAGCAGTGATCCAGCTTCGCTCGGGGAGACCCAGTACTTC.

V and J are TRBV4-2 and TRBJ2-5; D possibly corresponds to TRBD2 (6 bases). The CDR3 spans 15 residues. V lost 3 bases, J lost 10 bases, and 21 bases lay in between. CDR1 LGHNA and CDR2 YNFKEQ come from the germline V gene. The CDR3 sequence: CASSHPGEGGGFQYF. The CDR3 DNA follows: TGTGCCAGCAGCCACCCCGGCGAGGGAGGTGGATTCCAGTACTTC.

The CDR3 spells CASSPRGGAVTQYF. In DNA, the CDR3 is TGTGCCAGCAGCCCTAGGGGAGGGGCGGTCACGCAGTATTTT. This chain connects TRBV7-3 to TRBJ2-3, with TRBD2 identical over 7 bases. This CDR3 spans 14 amino acids. Germline V lookup: CDR1 SGHTA, CDR2 FQGTGA. The trim removed 5 bases at V and 9 bases at J, leaving 11 bases unmatched.

The gene calls are TRBV27 and TRBJ2-3, with 8 bases fitting TRBD1. The CDR3 totals 14 residues. Germline CDR1 reads MNHEY; CDR2 reads SMNVEV (reference sequence). Germline trimming cut 3 bases from V and 9 bases from J; bases unmatched to any gene: 8. The DNA for the CDR3 is TGTGCCAGCAGTTTTTATGGACAGGGTGGAACGCAGTATTTT. As protein: CASSFYGQGGTQYF.

There are a few counts of this clone. The gene calls are TRBV11-1 and TRBJ2-5; a weak D match, TRBD1 (5 bases). The CDR3 has 13 residues. The ends were cut back, 3 bases at V and 4 bases at J, with 9 bases in the middle. Per the germline V gene, CDR1 is SGHAT and CDR2 is FQDESV (reference sequence). DNA for the CDR3: TGTGCCAGCAGCTTTCAGGGTTCAGAGACCCAGTACTTC. Its protein product is CASSFQGSETQYF. The entire variable domain, with the rest obtained from reference TRBV11-1 and TRBJ2-5, is as follows: EAEVAQSPRYKITEKSQAVAFWCDPISGHATLYWYRQILGQGPELLVQFQDESVVDDSQLPKDRFSAERLKGVDSTLKIQPAELGDSAMYLCASSFQGSETQYFGPGTRLLVL.